These 31 T cell receptor beta chains were all obtained from the same sample, sequenced in a study of blood T cell repertoires in COVID-19. Assay: immunoSEQ multiplex PCR; the TCRdb copy retains only in-frame clones and omits some. The repertoire holds some 230,000 clones, with 82% as singletons. Sample: peripheral blood. Every receptor here comes from a woman over 75 with COVID-19, enrolled during active disease.

This rearrangement joins TRBV27 to TRBJ2-6; no clear D. The CDR3 has 14 amino acids. Germline CDR1 MNHEY, CDR2 SMNVEV (reference sequence). Trimming removed 3 bases from V and 0 bases from J, with 3 bases in between. This CDR3 is CASSFLSGANVLTF. As DNA, the CDR3 is TGTGCCAGCAGTTTTCTCTCTGGGGCCAACGTCCTGACTTTC. Supplemented by reference TRBV27 and TRBJ2-6, the full variable domain reads EAQVTQNPRYLITVTGKKLTVTCSQNMNHEYMSWYRQDPGLGLRQIYYSMNVEVTDKGDVPEGYKVSRKEKRNFPLILESPSPNQTSLYFCASSFLSGANVLTFGAGSRLTVL.

The genes are TRBV5-6 and TRBJ2-7; 10 positions agree with TRBD2. The CDR3 runs to 15 residues. The V segment lost 3 bases and the J segment 2 bases; nucleotides outside the gene matches: 5. Germline V CDR1 and CDR2: SGHDT, YYEEEE. CDR3 sequence reads: CASSSPGLATYEQYF. The CDR3 DNA reads as TGTGCCAGCAGCTCTCCGGGACTAGCGACCTACGAGCAGTACTTC.

This clone was detected a few times. The rearrangement links TRBV9 to TRBJ2-5, with D possibly being TRBD1 (6 bases). CDR3 length equals 15 residues. Germline-derived CDR1 and CDR2 are SGDLS and YYNGEE. The V end lost 4 bases, the J end lost 1 base, and 14 bases lay between the germline ends. The CDR3 nucleotides read TGTGCCAGCAGCACCCGACAGGACTTCCAAGAGACCCAGTACTTC. Its protein is CASSTRQDFQETQYF.

The chain couples TRBV6-2 or TRBV6-3 to TRBJ2-7, with 7 positions matching TRBD1. The CDR3 totals 13 residues. Germline V gene data show CDR1 as MNHEY and CDR2 as SVGEGT. V gave up 2 bases and J gave up 4 bases; unmatched junction bases: 2. CDR3 DNA sequence: TGTGCCAGCAGTTACGGGACAGTTTACGAGCAGTACTTC. This codes for CASSYGTVYEQYF.

The chain employs TRBV30 and TRBJ1-5; unclear D gene. Germline CDR1 is GTSNPN and CDR2 is SVGIG (reference sequence). There are 13 residues in the CDR3. V was cut by 0 bases and J by 2 bases, with 5 bases left in between. The CDR3, as DNA: TGTGCCTGGAGTGTTATAGGCAATCAGCCCCAGCATTTT. This encodes CAWSVIGNQPQHF. The whole variable domain, filled in from reference TRBV30 and TRBJ1-5, reads SQTIHQWPATLVQPVGSPLSLECTVEGTSNPNLYWYRQAAGRGLQLLFYSVGIGQISSEVPQNLSASRPQDRQFILSSKKLLLSDSGFYLCAWSVIGNQPQHFGDGTRLSIL.

The chain is built from TRBV28 and TRBJ1-2; 9 positions agree with TRBD1. Germline values: CDR1 MDHEN, CDR2 SYDVKM. Trimming removed 6 bases from V and 1 base from J; junction bases left unmatched: 6. The CDR3 sequence is 15 residues long. CDR3 region: CASSRPDRGNYGYTF. The CDR3 bases are TGTGCCAGCAGCCGACCGGACAGGGGTAACTATGGCTACACCTTC.

The chain employs TRBV5-1 and TRBJ1-1, with D perhaps TRBD1 (6 bases). The CDR3 length is 12 residues. Germline CDR1 and CDR2: SGHRS and YFSETQ. V gave up 0 bases and J gave up 8 bases, with 8 bases separating them. The CDR3 here is CASSLGRGEAFF. CDR3 nucleotide sequence: TGCGCCAGCAGCTTGGGAAGGGGGGAAGCTTTCTTT.

J is TRBJ2-4 and V is TRBV10-3; 8 bases line up with TRBD1. V lost 4 bases, J lost 3 bases, and 11 bases stayed unmatched. Per the germline V gene, CDR1 is ENHRY and CDR2 is SYGVKD. The CDR3 sequence is 17 residues long. The CDR3, as DNA: TGTGCCATCAGTGGAGGCCAGGGGGCCTCCCTCAAAAACATTCAGTACTTC. Residues: CAISGGQGASLKNIQYF.

This chain links TRBV6-5 with TRBJ1-5; D not resolved. This CDR3 spans 14 amino acids. V was shortened by 6 bases and J by 3 bases, with 12 bases between the two germline ends. CDR1 is MNHEY, CDR2 SVGAGI, per germline. CDR3 in DNA: TGTGCCAGCAGCGCAGACGGACTCAATCAGCCCCAGCATTTT. This encodes CASSADGLNQPQHF.

The chain employs TRBV11-3 and TRBJ2-7; 8 bases align to TRBD1. This CDR3 is built from 14 residues. CDR1 SGHNT and CDR2 YENEEA come from the germline V gene. With 0 bases clipped from V and 2 bases from J, the junction kept 0 bases outside the gene matches. Here the CDR3 DNA reads TGTGCCAGCAGCTTAGAGACAGGGGCCTACGAGCAGTACTTC. Amino acids: CASSLETGAYEQYF.

This clone was recorded a few times. This chain joins TRBV24-1 and TRBJ2-3; a weak D match, TRBD1 (6 bases). CDR1 is KGHDR, CDR2 SFDVKD, per germline. V was trimmed by 0 bases and J by 0 bases, leaving 12 bases between them. CDR3 length: 17 residues. The DNA for the CDR3 is TGTGCCACCAGTGATTTGACGGGACAAAGTAGCACAGATACGCAGTATTTT. As protein: CATSDLTGQSSTDTQYF.

DNA for the CDR3: TGTGCCAGCAGCTTATCAGGGGTCGAGCAGTTCTTC. Translation: CASSLSGVEQFF. The chain uses TRBV11-2 and TRBJ2-1; D is perhaps TRBD1 (6 bases). CDR1 and CDR2 (germline): SGHAT, FQNNGV. Trimming removed 2 bases at V and 10 bases at J, with 9 bases between. The CDR3 covers 12 residues.

The V gene is TRBV7-8, the J gene TRBJ1-1, with 8 bases fitting TRBD1. Germline values: CDR1 SGHVS, CDR2 FQNEAQ. The ends lost 3 bases at V and 11 bases at J; junction bases unmatched: 8. This CDR3 spans 13 amino acids. CDR3 nucleotide sequence: TGTGCCAGCAGCTTGCGACAGGGGCTTGTCGCTTTCTTT. It yields the protein CASSLRQGLVAFF.

V gene TRBV25-1 combines with J gene TRBJ1-1; 10 bases match TRBD1. There are 16 residues in the CDR3. V was clipped by 6 bases and J by 1 base; unmatched bases: 8. Germline CDR1 is MGHDK and CDR2 is SYGVNS. In nucleotides, the CDR3 is TGTGCCAGCAGGTCCGGGACAGGGGTTGGGAACACTGAAGCTTTCTTT. Translation gives CASRSGTGVGNTEAFF.

This rearrangement joins TRBV5-1 to TRBJ1-6, with D possibly being TRBD1 (5 bases). The V and J ends lost 2 bases and 7 bases respectively, with 10 bases between them. Germline loops: CDR1 SGHRS, CDR2 YFSETQ. The CDR3 runs 14 residues. CDR3 in amino acids: CASSLADRNSPLHF. The CDR3 region has the DNA TGCGCCAGCAGCTTAGCCGACAGAAATTCACCCCTCCACTTT.

The chain links TRBV27 to TRBJ2-7; D is unclear. Germline CDR1 reads MNHEY; CDR2 reads SMNVEV (reference sequence). The CDR3 is 11 residues long. V dropped 5 bases and J dropped 10 bases, with 12 bases sitting between them. In nucleotides, the CDR3 is TGTGCCAGCAGTGATCTGAGAGTACAGTACTTC. This gives the protein CASSDLRVQYF.

This chain joins TRBV5-1 and TRBJ2-3; D gene unclear. V lost 3 bases and J lost 0, with 5 bases in between. Per the germline V gene, CDR1 is SGHRS and CDR2 is YFSETQ. The CDR3 is 13 residues long. In DNA, the CDR3 is TGCGCCAGCAGCTCGTCGAGCACAGATACGCAGTATTTT. Its translation: CASSSSSTDTQYF.

This chain uses TRBV19 with TRBJ1-5; tentatively, D is TRBD1 (5 bases). The V end lost 3 bases, the J end lost 5 bases, and 11 bases lay between the germline ends. Germline CDR1 reads LNHDA; CDR2 reads SQIVND (reference sequence). This CDR3 has 14 amino acids. This CDR3 is CASSIPRQYQPQHF. Here the CDR3 DNA reads TGTGCCAGTAGTATCCCCCGACAGTATCAGCCCCAGCATTTT.

This rearrangement joins TRBV4-3 to TRBJ1-1, with 8 bases aligning to TRBD1. Per germline, CDR1 LGHNA and CDR2 YSLEER. V shed 3 bases, J shed 4 bases, and the junction held 7 bases outside the gene matches. CDR3 length equals 15 residues. CDR3 DNA: TGCGCCAGCAGCCATGTCGACAGGGGCCCCACTGAAGCTTTCTTT. This codes for CASSHVDRGPTEAFF.

This chain joins TRBV19 and TRBJ1-2, with a tentative D call TRBD1 (6 bases). Trimming removed 5 bases at V and 2 bases at J, with 12 bases between. This CDR3 is 14 amino acids long. CDR1 LNHDA and CDR2 SQIVND come from the germline V gene (reference sequence). This CDR3 is CASSFGGLNYGYTF. The CDR3 region has the DNA TGTGCCAGTAGTTTCGGGGGGCTAAACTATGGCTACACCTTC.

This chain joins TRBV5-1 and TRBJ1-1, with a weak D call TRBD1 (5 bases). Germline V CDR1 and CDR2: SGHRS, YFSETQ. The CDR3 totals 15 residues. V gave up 2 bases and J gave up 1 base, with 12 bases separating them. The DNA for the CDR3 is TGCGCCAGCAGCTTACTGACAGTTGGGAACACTGAAGCTTTCTTT. This codes for CASSLLTVGNTEAFF.

The chain has TRBV6-5 and TRBJ1-1; 7 nucleotides match TRBD1. The CDR3 sequence is 14 residues long. Germline V gives CDR1 MNHEY, CDR2 SVGAGI. V shed 5 bases, J shed 1 base, and the junction held 4 bases outside the gene matches. The chain's CDR3 is CASSPRQGNTEAFF. In nucleotides, the CDR3 is TGTGCCAGCAGTCCCCGACAGGGGAACACTGAAGCTTTCTTT.

This chain links TRBV7-9 with TRBJ2-2; 7 bases agree with TRBD1. The length of the CDR3 is 15 residues. After removal of 5 bases from V and 0 bases from J, the junction contained 3 bases not matched to a gene. Germline V CDR1 and CDR2: SEHNR, FQNEAQ (reference sequence). DNA of the CDR3: TGTGCCAGCAGCCCTGACAGGGCGAACACCGGGGAGCTGTTTTTT. Its protein product is CASSPDRANTGELFF. The variable domain in full, completed from reference TRBV7-9 and TRBJ2-2, reads DTGVSQNPRHKITKRGQNVTFRCDPISEHNRLYWYRQTLGQGPEFLTYFQNEAQLEKSRLLSDRFSAERPKGSFSTLEIQRTEQGDSAMYLCASSPDRANTGELFFGEGSRLTVL.

CDR3 residues: CASSLDMGTSFF. CDR3 nucleotide sequence: TGTGCCAGCAGTTTAGATATGGGCACGTCCTTCTTT. The rearrangement uses TRBV12-3 or TRBV12-4 and TRBJ1-1, with D uncertain. V was trimmed by 1 base and J by 14 bases, leaving 14 bases between them. The CDR3 is 12 amino acids.

The chain recombines TRBV5-8 with TRBJ2-5, with 12 nucleotides matching TRBD2. V was clipped by 6 bases and J by 2 bases; unmatched bases: 8. The CDR3 is 16 residues long. CDR1 is SGHTS, CDR2 YDEGEE, per germline. In nucleotides, the CDR3 is TGTGCCAGCAACCGACGGACTAGCGGGGTGCAAGAGACCCAGTACTTC. The encoded protein is CASNRRTSGVQETQYF.

The rearrangement joins TRBV9 to TRBJ2-3; the D gene is possibly TRBD2 (6 bases). V lost 7 bases to trimming and J lost 6 bases, with 21 bases between them. CDR1 and CDR2 (germline): SGDLS, YYNGEE. CDR3 length equals 15 residues. CDR3 in amino acids: CASSREARGTDTQYF. CDR3 sequence (DNA): TGTGCCAGCTCGAGGGAGGCTAGAGGTACGGATACGCAGTATTTT.

The rearrangement links TRBV7-2 to TRBJ2-2; 8 nucleotides line up with TRBD2. The V and J ends lost 6 bases and 4 bases, in that order; junction bases with no gene match: 7. The CDR3 totals 15 residues. Germline CDR1 reads SGHTA; CDR2 reads FQGNSA. As DNA, the CDR3 is TGTGCCAGCAGACCGGGACTAGGGCTCACCGGGGAGCTGTTTTTT. This translates into CASRPGLGLTGELFF.

The V call is TRBV18, the J call TRBJ2-7, with 7 bases matching TRBD1. From germline, CDR1 is KGHSH and CDR2 LQKENI. The CDR3 is 14 residues long. With V trimmed by 5 bases and J by 2 bases, 6 bases remained unmatched. The CDR3 sequence: CASSSGQAAYEQYF. The DNA of the CDR3 is TGTGCCAGCTCATCCGGACAGGCGGCCTACGAGCAGTACTTC.

This clone appeared a few times. The chain recombines TRBV29-1 with TRBJ2-7; the match to TRBD1 covers 9 bases. The CDR3 extends over 13 amino acids. CDR1 SQVTM and CDR2 ANQGSEA come from the germline V gene. Losses at the gene ends were 4 bases for V and 3 bases for J; bases not matched to a gene: 4. CDR3 in DNA: TGCAGCGTTGGGGGGACAGGGAACTACGAGCAGTACTTC. It specifies CSVGGTGNYEQYF.

The chain employs TRBV7-2 and TRBJ2-7; D gene ambiguous. There are 13 residues in the CDR3. Trimming cost V 5 bases and J 0 bases, with 8 bases left between them. In germline, CDR1 is SGHTA, CDR2 FQGNSA. The CDR3 loop is CASSGPSSYEQYF. CDR3 sequence (DNA): TGTGCCAGCAGCGGGCCGAGCTCCTACGAGCAGTACTTC.

This clone was seen a handful of times. The chain employs TRBV6-2 or TRBV6-3 and TRBJ1-1; tentative D call: TRBD1 (5 bases). Trimming removed 5 bases from V and 0 bases from J, with 16 bases in between. Per the germline V gene, CDR1 is MNHEY and CDR2 is SVGEGT. The CDR3 sequence is 16 residues long. DNA for the CDR3: TGTGCCAGCAGTCCCCCGGGCAGGGCCCTGAACACTGAAGCTTTCTTT. Amino acid sequence: CASSPPGRALNTEAFF.